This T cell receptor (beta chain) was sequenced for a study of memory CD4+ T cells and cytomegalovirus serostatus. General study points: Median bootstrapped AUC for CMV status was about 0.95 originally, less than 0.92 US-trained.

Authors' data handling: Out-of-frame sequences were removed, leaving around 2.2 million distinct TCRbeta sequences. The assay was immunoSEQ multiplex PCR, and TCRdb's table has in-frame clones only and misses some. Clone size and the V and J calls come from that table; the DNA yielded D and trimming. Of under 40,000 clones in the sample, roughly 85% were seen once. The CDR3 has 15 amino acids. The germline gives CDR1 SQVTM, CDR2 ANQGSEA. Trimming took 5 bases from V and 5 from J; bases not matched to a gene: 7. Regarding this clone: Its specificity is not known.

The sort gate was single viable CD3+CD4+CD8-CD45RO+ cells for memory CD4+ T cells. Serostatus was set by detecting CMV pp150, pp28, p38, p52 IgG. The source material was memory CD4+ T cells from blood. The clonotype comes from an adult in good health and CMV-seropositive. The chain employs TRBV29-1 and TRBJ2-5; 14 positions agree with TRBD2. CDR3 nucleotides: TGCAGCGTTACGGGACTAGCGGGAGCACGGGAGACCCAGTACTTC. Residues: CSVTGLAGARETQYF.